This TCR beta chain was sequenced for a study of T cells in Graves' hyperthyroidism and ophthalmopathy. Lactation, pregnancy, other autoimmune disease or uncontrolled infection excluded patients. Points from the study as a whole: Ophthalmopathy was distinguished from stable hyperthyroidism by 13 V-J signatures.

Trimming removed 5 bases from V and 1 base from J; junction bases left unmatched: 14. The CDR3 totals 20 residues. From germline, CDR1 is MNHEY and CDR2 SVGEGT. RNA transcripts were the template for amplifying TCR beta CDR3 regions. Initially, a first-round RT-PCR of the TCR CDR3 employed the HTBI primer set. A single record per CDR3 protein comes from TCRdb applying MiXCR to the multiplex PCR reads. The sample lists around 520,000 distinct CDR3 sequences; about 24% were seen once. About this clonotype: Its specificity is not known.

Sequenced input: blood. This receptor was taken from a woman aged 30 to 39 with Graves' ophthalmopathy. This sequence joins TRBV6-2 or TRBV6-3 and TRBJ2-7, with 16 bases lining up with TRBD2. The CDR3, as DNA: TGTGCCAGCAGTCGCGGGACTAGCGGGGGGGCAAATTCCTTATCCTACGAGCAGTACTTC. Translating gives CASSRGTSGGANSLSYEQYF.